The 32 T cell receptor beta chains below come from one sample, sequenced in a study of graft-versus-host responses after intestinal transplantation. The data were produced by immunoSEQ multiplex PCR, yet TCRdb's version contains in-frame clones alone and is incomplete. The sample shows 99,000 or so clones, roughly 90% of them seen only once. These receptors' targets are unknown. The sample in question was unstimulated CD4+ T cells sorted from spleen or lymph node cells, obtained before intestinal transplant. The receptors were gathered from a human donor who received an intestinal transplant.

The V gene is TRBV6-6, the J gene TRBJ2-7; no definite D call. The V end was cut by 4 bases, the J end by 5 bases, with 18 bases between. The CDR3 is 15 residues long. Germline V gene sequence: CDR1 MNHNY, CDR2 SVGAGI (reference sequence). CDR3 DNA: TGTGCCAGCAGTTTCGACCGGGCCCCACCCCACGAGCAGTACTTC. This codes for CASSFDRAPPHEQYF.

The chain is built from TRBV7-9 and TRBJ1-1, with 7 positions matching TRBD1. The V and J ends lost 5 bases and 5 bases, in that order; junction bases with no gene match: 8. The CDR3 spans 14 residues. Germline values: CDR1 SEHNR, CDR2 FQNEAQ (reference sequence). This CDR3 reads CASSKQGIETEAFF. The CDR3 DNA follows: TGTGCCAGCAGCAAACAGGGGATAGAGACTGAAGCTTTCTTT.

In its sample, this clone was seen a few times. This sequence joins TRBV5-6 and TRBJ1-1; D is unclear. Looked up from germline, CDR1 is SGHDT and CDR2 is YYEEEE. CDR3 size: 15 residues. V lost 4 bases to trimming and J lost 0 bases, with 13 bases between them. CDR3 bases: TGTGCCAGCAGCCCTCCTCGGAGGTTGAACACTGAAGCTTTCTTT. It translates to CASSPPRRLNTEAFF.

The rearrangement joins TRBV7-9 to TRBJ2-5, with a possible D match to TRBD1 (6 bases). Germline CDR1 SEHNR, CDR2 FQNEAQ (reference sequence). This CDR3 comprises 15 residues. V lost 5 bases to trimming and J lost 2 bases, with 15 bases between them. The CDR3 is CASSPYTGQQETQYF. CDR3 nucleotide sequence: TGTGCCAGCAGCCCTTATACTGGACAGCAAGAGACCCAGTACTTC.

This chain joins TRBV18 and TRBJ2-3; D might be TRBD1 (5 bases). V lost 5 bases, J lost 2 bases, and 11 bases lay in between. The CDR3 length is 14 residues. The germline V gene has CDR1 KGHSH and CDR2 LQKENI. CDR3: CASSSSTDTDTQYF. For the CDR3, the DNA is TGTGCCAGCTCATCCTCGACAGACACAGATACGCAGTATTTT. The full variable domain, its missing parts supplied by reference TRBV18 and TRBJ2-3, is NAGVMQNPRHLVRRRGQEARLRCSPMKGHSHVYWYRQLPEEGLKFMVYLQKENIIDESGMPKERFSAEFPKEGPSILRIQQVVRGDSAAYFCASSSSTDTDTQYFGPGTRLTVL.

The genes are TRBV11-2 and TRBJ2-3; TRBD1 or TRBD2 may be the D gene (5 bases each). Trimming took off 2 bases at V and 9 bases at J, with 30 bases between the two ends. The CDR3 loop spans 19 amino acids. Germline CDR1 is SGHAT and CDR2 is FQNNGV. For the CDR3, the DNA is TGTGCCAGCAGCTTATGGGGGATTCGTCGGTCGCGGGCCACCCCCACGCAGTATTTT. Residues: CASSLWGIRRSRATPTQYF.

CDR3 protein: CASSDSPQEAEETQYF. The CDR3 nucleotides read TGTGCCAGCAGTGACTCTCCGCAGGAGGCGGAAGAGACCCAGTACTTC. The chain has TRBV6-4 and TRBJ2-5, with D perhaps matching TRBD2 (5 bases). The CDR3 covers 16 residues. Germline-derived CDR1 and CDR2 are MRHNA and SNTAGT. The V end lost 0 bases, the J end lost 3 bases, and 14 bases lay between the germline ends.

To note about this clone: Other DNA sequences in this sample translate to the same CDR3. This chain connects TRBV7-6 to TRBJ2-5; 8 bases are shared with TRBD1. Germline CDR1 and CDR2: SGHVS and FNYEAQ. Trimming removed 1 base from V and 2 bases from J; junction bases left unmatched: 0. CDR3 size: 14 residues. The CDR3 region is CASSLGTGQETQYF. CDR3 in DNA: TGTGCCAGCAGCTTAGGGACAGGGCAAGAGACCCAGTACTTC. The complete variable domain, with remaining parts taken from reference TRBV7-6 and TRBJ2-5, reads GAGVSQSPRYKVTKRGQDVALRCDPISGHVSLYWYRQALGQGPEFLTYFNYEAQQDKSGLPNDRFSAERPEGSISTLTIQRTEQRDSAMYRCASSLGTGQETQYFGPGTRLLVL.

V and J are TRBV27 and TRBJ2-2; D is unresolved. Germline values: CDR1 MNHEY, CDR2 SMNVEV (reference sequence). CDR3 length: 17 amino acids. The V end lost 7 bases, the J end lost 3 bases, and 21 bases lay between the germline ends. The chain's CDR3 is CASMGQPTRWDTGELFF. CDR3 coding DNA: TGTGCCAGCATGGGCCAGCCGACAAGGTGGGACACCGGGGAGCTGTTTTTT.

A single count supports this clone. DNA for the CDR3: TGCGCCAGCAGTGGGACGGTGAACACTGAAGCTTTCTTT. Translated: CASSGTVNTEAFF. V gene TRBV5-1 combines with J gene TRBJ1-1, with D tentatively TRBD1 (5 bases). Trimming took off 5 bases at V and 0 bases at J, with 8 bases between the two ends. Germline CDR1 reads SGHRS; CDR2 reads YFSETQ. This CDR3 contains 13 residues.

This clone was counted only a few times. Distinct nucleotide sequences in the sample also encode this CDR3. The J gene is TRBJ2-5, the V gene TRBV6-5, with D possibly matching TRBD2 (6 bases). The germline V and J ends were trimmed by 0 bases and 0 bases, with 11 bases remaining between them. This CDR3 has 16 residues. Germline assignment: CDR1 MNHEY and CDR2 SVGAGI. The CDR3 here is CASSYSGTLYQETQYF. In nucleotides, the CDR3 is TGTGCCAGCAGTTACTCAGGGACTTTGTACCAAGAGACCCAGTACTTC.

The CDR3 loop is CASSSSSGGQETQYF. CDR3 DNA sequence: TGTGCCAGCAGCTCCTCTAGCGGGGGACAAGAGACCCAGTACTTC. V gene TRBV7-6 combines with J gene TRBJ2-5; 10 positions agree with TRBD2. CDR3 size: 15 residues. V dropped 4 bases and J dropped 2; count of bases not matched to a gene: 4. Germline assignment: CDR1 SGHVS and CDR2 FNYEAQ.

This chain connects TRBV11-2 to TRBJ2-5, with 7 positions matching TRBD1. The V segment lost 4 bases and the J segment 5 bases; nucleotides outside the gene matches: 16. There are 17 residues in the CDR3. CDR1 and CDR2 (germline): SGHAT, FQNNGV. The CDR3 region is CASSSGDKDRDRETQYF. The DNA for the CDR3 is TGTGCCAGCAGCTCCGGCGACAAAGACAGGGATCGCGAGACCCAGTACTTC.

The chain links TRBV19 to TRBJ1-1; TRBD1 might be the D (6 bases). The germline V gene has CDR1 LNHDA and CDR2 SQIVND (reference sequence). V lost 5 bases and J lost 5, with 18 bases in between. The CDR3 length is 15 residues. This CDR3 reads CASSPRLGGRTEAFF. As DNA, the CDR3 is TGTGCCAGTAGTCCCCGCTTAGGGGGACGAACTGAAGCTTTCTTT.

The count of this clone is one. This CDR3 is also generated by other DNA sequences in the sample. This chain links TRBV28 with TRBJ2-3; 8 bases match TRBD2. Trimming at V came to 7 bases and at J to 5 bases, leaving 8 bases not matched to a gene. Germline V CDR1 and CDR2: MDHEN, SYDVKM. CDR3 length: 14 residues. CDR3 sequence reads: CASNPGGRLDTQYF. Here the CDR3 DNA reads TGTGCCAGCAACCCTGGCGGGAGGTTAGATACGCAGTATTTT.

The chain couples TRBV5-1 to TRBJ1-1, with D hard to call. CDR1 is SGHRS and CDR2 is YFSETQ in the germline V gene. This CDR3 is 16 amino acids long. V gave up 0 bases and J gave up 6 bases, with 18 bases separating them. The CDR3 protein is CASSLAEAQGLAEAFF. CDR3 nucleotides: TGCGCCAGCAGCTTGGCTGAGGCTCAAGGGTTGGCTGAAGCTTTCTTT.

This chain joins TRBV2 and TRBJ2-1, with D possibly TRBD2 on 6 matching bases. Trimming stripped 8 bases from V and 10 bases from J, with 18 bases between. Germline assignment: CDR1 SNHLY and CDR2 FYNNEI. This CDR3 region has 13 residues. CDR3 protein: CASHDLTSGEQFF. For the CDR3, the DNA is TGTGCCAGCCACGACCTGACTAGTGGGGAGCAGTTCTTC.

DNA for the CDR3: TGTGCCAGCAGTTTTGTACTAGCGGGGGGGGTCACAGATACGCAGTATTTT. The encoded protein is CASSFVLAGGVTDTQYF. This chain connects TRBV27 to TRBJ2-3; 13 nucleotides align to TRBD2. J lost 2 bases, V lost 3 bases, and 5 bases had no gene match. CDR3 length equals 17 residues. Germline CDR1 and CDR2: MNHEY and SMNVEV (reference sequence).

This clone was seen more than once but under ten times. This chain connects TRBV10-3 to TRBJ2-7; 13 nucleotides line up with TRBD2. The CDR3 spans 18 residues. Germline CDR1 is ENHRY and CDR2 is SYGVKD. V shed 0 bases, J shed 0 bases, and the junction held 5 bases outside the gene matches. DNA for the CDR3: TGTGCCATCAGTGAGTCCCGAGGACTAGCGGGGGCCTCCTACGAGCAGTACTTC. Translating gives CAISESRGLAGASYEQYF.

The genes are TRBV28 and TRBJ2-2; TRBD2 agrees at 11 bases. Trimming at V came to 3 bases and at J to 1 base, leaving 13 bases not matched to a gene. This CDR3 region has 20 residues. Germline V gene data show CDR1 as MDHEN and CDR2 as SYDVKM. CDR3 sequence reads: CASSFFSGRASWVNTGELFF. CDR3 DNA: TGTGCCAGCAGTTTTTTTAGCGGGAGGGCCTCGTGGGTGAACACCGGGGAGCTGTTTTTT.

V gene TRBV7-7 combines with J gene TRBJ2-7; D may correspond to TRBD1 or TRBD2 (5 bases each). The CDR3 extends over 10 amino acids. From germline, CDR1 is SSHAT and CDR2 FNYEAQ (reference sequence). The CDR3 spells CAVGDHEQYF. CDR3 DNA: TGTGCGGTGGGGGACCACGAGCAGTACTTC.

This chain connects TRBV5-4 to TRBJ2-1; 15 bases map to TRBD2. From germline, CDR1 is SGHNT and CDR2 YYREEE (reference sequence). CDR3 length: 16 amino acids. V shed 6 bases and J 6 bases; nucleotides not matched to a gene: 7. DNA of the CDR3: TGTGCCAGCACAAGGACTAGCGGGGGGGCATCCAATGAGCAGTTCTTC. Protein: CASTRTSGGASNEQFF.

V gene TRBV28 combines with J gene TRBJ2-5; tentative D call: TRBD2 (5 bases). Matching the DNA end better, TRBJ2-7 makes the J call doubtful. The CDR3 runs to 12 residues. The germline gives CDR1 MDHEN, CDR2 SYDVKM. DNA for the CDR3: TGTGCCAGCAGTTTTTCAACTAGCGAGCAGTACTTC. This encodes CASSFSTSEQYF.

V and J are TRBV6-1 and TRBJ1-1; D unresolved. Trimming cost V 5 bases and J 3 bases, with 10 bases left between them. The germline gives CDR1 MNHNS, CDR2 SASEGT. The CDR3 covers 13 residues. The CDR3 reads CASSPETDTEAFF. CDR3 sequence (DNA): TGTGCCAGCAGTCCCGAGACGGACACTGAAGCTTTCTTT.

The chain joins TRBV5-1 to TRBJ2-7; 11 bases align to TRBD2. The CDR3 contains 15 residues. Germline values: CDR1 SGHRS, CDR2 YFSETQ. The J segment lost 0 bases and the V segment lost 4 bases, leaving 3 bases of the junction unmatched. CDR3 nucleotide sequence: TGCGCCAGCAGCGTCGGGACTAGCGGCTCCTACGAGCAGTACTTC. It is translated as CASSVGTSGSYEQYF.

J is TRBJ2-7 and V is TRBV9, with TRBD2 matching over 8 bases. CDR1 SGDLS and CDR2 YYNGEE come from the germline V gene. V was pared by 0 bases and J by 3 bases, with 5 bases of the junction left unmatched. CDR3 length: 15 amino acids. The CDR3 loop reads CASSVDSGKRYEQYF. CDR3 DNA: TGTGCCAGCAGCGTAGATAGCGGGAAACGCTACGAGCAGTACTTC. The whole variable domain, filled in from reference TRBV9 and TRBJ2-7, reads DSGVTQTPKHLITATGQRVTLRCSPRSGDLSVYWYQQSLDQGLQFLIQYYNGEERAKGNILERFSAQQFPDLHSELNLSSLELGDSALYFCASSVDSGKRYEQYFGPGTRLTVT.

CDR3 in amino acids: CASSETRGQGGYYEQYF. CDR3 nucleotides: TGTGCCAGCAGTGAAACTCGAGGACAGGGAGGATACTACGAGCAGTACTTC. This chain joins TRBV6-1 and TRBJ2-7, with 8 bases matching TRBD1. Losses at the gene ends were 2 bases for V and 3 bases for J; bases not matched to a gene: 12. The CDR3 length is 17 residues. Germline assignment: CDR1 MNHNS and CDR2 SASEGT.

DNA of the CDR3: TGTGCCAGCTCGAGACAGGACACAGATACGCAGTATTTT. Its protein product is CASSRQDTDTQYF. The J gene is TRBJ2-3, the V gene TRBV18, with a weak D call TRBD1 (6 bases). The CDR3 is made up of 13 amino acids. V lost 6 bases and J lost 2, with 9 bases in between. Germline-derived CDR1 and CDR2 are KGHSH and LQKENI.

The CDR3 loop is CASSQDLLGRGAFF. CDR3 bases: TGCGCCAGCAGCCAAGATCTTCTCGGGAGGGGGGCGTTCTTC. The chain recombines TRBV4-1 with TRBJ2-1; 8 nucleotides align to TRBD2. Germline CDR1 MGHRA, CDR2 YSYEKL. The trim removed 0 bases at V and 15 bases at J, leaving 10 bases unmatched. This CDR3 region has 14 residues.

The V gene is TRBV6-5, the J gene TRBJ2-1; D gene uncertain. The CDR3 spans 13 residues. The V gene's germline CDR1 is MNHEY and CDR2 SVGAGI. V gave up 0 bases and J gave up 7 bases, with 7 bases separating them. The CDR3 region has the DNA TGTGCCAGCAGTTACTCTAGAGAGAATGAGCAGTTCTTC. It encodes CASSYSRENEQFF.

CDR3 DNA sequence: TGTGCCAGCAGTTCAGGGCGAGACTCCTATGGCTACACCTTC. Translated, it gives CASSSGRDSYGYTF. J is TRBJ1-2 and V is TRBV7-2; maybe TRBD1 (5 bases). The CDR3 spans 14 residues. Trimming took off 6 bases at V and 4 bases at J, with 15 bases between the two ends. From germline, CDR1 is SGHTA and CDR2 FQGNSA.

The V and J genes are TRBV7-9 and TRBJ2-1; 12 positions agree with TRBD2. Germline trimming cut 5 bases from V and 9 bases from J; bases unmatched to any gene: 8. The CDR3 is 15 amino acids. Germline loops: CDR1 SEHNR, CDR2 FQNEAQ (reference sequence). The DNA of the CDR3 is TGTGCCAGCAGCCCCACCGGACTAGCGGGACGTGAGCAGTTCTTC. It specifies CASSPTGLAGREQFF.